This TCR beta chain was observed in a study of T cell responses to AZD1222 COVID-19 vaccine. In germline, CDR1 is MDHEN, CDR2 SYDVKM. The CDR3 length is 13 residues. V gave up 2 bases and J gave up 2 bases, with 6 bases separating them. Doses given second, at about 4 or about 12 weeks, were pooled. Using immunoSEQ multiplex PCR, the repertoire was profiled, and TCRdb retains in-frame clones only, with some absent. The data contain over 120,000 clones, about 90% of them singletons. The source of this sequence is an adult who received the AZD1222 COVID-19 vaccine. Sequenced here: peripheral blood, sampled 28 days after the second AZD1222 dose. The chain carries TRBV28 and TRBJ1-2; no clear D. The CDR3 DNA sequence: TGTGCCAGCAGTTTACCAGGAAACTATGGCTACACCTTC. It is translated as CASSLPGNYGYTF.